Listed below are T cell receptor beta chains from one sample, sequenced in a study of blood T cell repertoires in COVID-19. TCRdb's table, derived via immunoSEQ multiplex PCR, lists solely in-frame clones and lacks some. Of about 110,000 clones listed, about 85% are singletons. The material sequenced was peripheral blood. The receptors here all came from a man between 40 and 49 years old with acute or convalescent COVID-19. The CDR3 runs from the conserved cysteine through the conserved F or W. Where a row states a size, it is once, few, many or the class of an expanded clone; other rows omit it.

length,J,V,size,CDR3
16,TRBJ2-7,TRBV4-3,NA,CASSQVDGRGAYEQYF
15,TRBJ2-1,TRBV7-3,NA,CASSLTGGRYNEQFF
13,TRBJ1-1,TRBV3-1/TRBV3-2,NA,CASSQAGYTEAFF
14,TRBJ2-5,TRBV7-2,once,CASSPSGGGETQYF
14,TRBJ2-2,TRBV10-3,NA,CAIRTDGGVGELFF
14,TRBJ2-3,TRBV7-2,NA,CASSLVGGVDTQYF
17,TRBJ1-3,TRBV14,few,CASSQDVTGGRRNTIYF
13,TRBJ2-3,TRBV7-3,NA,CASSSLTTDTQYF
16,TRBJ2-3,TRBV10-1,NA,CASRKGLAGGADTQYF
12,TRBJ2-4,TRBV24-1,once,CATRDNKNIQYF
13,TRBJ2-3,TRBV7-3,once,CASSSGSLGTQYF
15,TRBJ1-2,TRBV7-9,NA,CASSTPGQAPSGYTF
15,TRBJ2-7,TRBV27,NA,CASSFIQGGDYEQYF
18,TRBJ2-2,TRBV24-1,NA,CATSDAGLAGAHTGELFF
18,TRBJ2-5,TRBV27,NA,CASSSLGLAGGRSRSQYF
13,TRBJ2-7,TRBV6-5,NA,CASTPWTGGEQYF
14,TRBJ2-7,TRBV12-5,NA,CASGPTGTLYEQYF
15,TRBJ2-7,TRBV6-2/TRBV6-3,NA,CASSYSLGGLYEQYF
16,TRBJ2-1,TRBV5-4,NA,CASSSGLAGIYNEQFF
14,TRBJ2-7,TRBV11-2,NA,CASSLDAGTYEQYF
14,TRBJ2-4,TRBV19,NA,CASSITGAWNIQYF
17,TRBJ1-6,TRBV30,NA,CAWSASLTGTPDSPLHF
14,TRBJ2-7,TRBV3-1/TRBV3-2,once,CASSQGQGLTEQYF
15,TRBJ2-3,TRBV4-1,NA,CASSQGGGGYDTQYF
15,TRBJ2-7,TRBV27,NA,CASSFRADRGYEQYF
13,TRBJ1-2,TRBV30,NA,CAWSVAGNYGYTF
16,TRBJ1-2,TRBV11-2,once,CASSPTGGSANYGYTF
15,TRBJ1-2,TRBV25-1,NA,CASSFFSGASYGYTF
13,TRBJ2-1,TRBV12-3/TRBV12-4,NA,CASSFQTYNEQFF
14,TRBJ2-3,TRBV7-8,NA,CASSLAGSTDTQYF
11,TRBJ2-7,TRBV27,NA,CASSLGGVMHF
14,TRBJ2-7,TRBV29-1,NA,CSVSQGLSSYEQYF
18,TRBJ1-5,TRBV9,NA,CASSDEYWGGPSNQPQHF
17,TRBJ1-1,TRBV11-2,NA,CASSSGQQLTLNTEAFF
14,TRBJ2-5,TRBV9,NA,CASSVGTGAETQYF
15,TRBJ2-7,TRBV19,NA,CASSTQSEISYEQYF
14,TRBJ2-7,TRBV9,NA,CASTAGGGSYEQYF
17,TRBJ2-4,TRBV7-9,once,CASSIYWTGKAKNIQYF
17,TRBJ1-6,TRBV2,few,CASTRPTGGGGNSPLHF
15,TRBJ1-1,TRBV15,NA,CATSRETTGAKQAFF
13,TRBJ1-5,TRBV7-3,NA,CASSLTGDQPQHF
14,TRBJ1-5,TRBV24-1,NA,CATSASGRLEPQHF